This T cell receptor beta chain is drawn from a study of control samples from healthy donors and cancer patients. Germline CDR1 LGHNA, CDR2 YNFKEQ. This CDR3 is built from 16 residues. With V trimmed by 0 bases and J by 4 bases, 6 bases remained unmatched. Measured with immunoSEQ multiplex PCR; TCRdb has only the in-frame clones, and not every one. This sample has about 120,000 clones, with approximately 89% found just once. This clone was counted a few times. This chain uses TRBV4-2 with TRBJ2-7, with 10 bases that match TRBD2. Specimen: blood. This clonotype was sampled from a man aged 40-49 years in good health. CDR3 sequence reads: CASSQDEAGGPYEQYF. In nucleotides, the CDR3 is TGTGCCAGCAGCCAAGATGAAGCGGGGGGGCCGTACGAGCAGTACTTC.